The 17 T cell receptor beta chains in this list originate from one sample, sequenced in a study of identical twins. A single record per CDR3 protein comes from TCRdb applying MiXCR to the 5' RACE reads. Here the sample spans 260,000 or so distinct CDR3 sequences, approximately 6.8% being singletons. This sample was shared with a second study, whose subject was yellow fever vaccine responses in identical twins.

Sequencing was performed on CD8+ T cells sorted from blood. The receptor set was obtained from a woman between 18 and 29 years old in good health.

This clonotype was seen only a few times. This chain connects TRBV14 to TRBJ2-7; D ambiguous. Trimming removed 2 bases at V and 6 bases at J, with 14 bases between. The CDR3 extends over 14 amino acids. CDR1 and CDR2 from the germline V gene are SGHDN and FVKESK. CDR3 bases: TGTGCCAGCAGCCAACGCGCAAAGCCAACCGAGCAGTACGTC. Its protein is CASSQRAKPTEQYV.

The V gene is TRBV7-9, the J gene TRBJ2-2; D is possibly TRBD2 (5 bases). The CDR3 loop spans 17 amino acids. CDR1 and CDR2 from the germline V gene are SEHNR and FQNEAQ (reference sequence). V was shortened by 5 bases and J by 0 bases, with 16 bases between the two germline ends. The CDR3 protein is CASSRLGWETNTGELFF. In DNA form, the CDR3 reads TGTGCCAGCAGCCGCCTGGGATGGGAGACGAACACCGGGGAGCTGTTTTTT.

There are many counts of this clonotype. The chain employs TRBV15 and TRBJ1-4; no clear D. Between the trimmed V and J ends, which lost 1 base and 6 bases, there was a span of 15 bases. The CDR3 is 16 residues long. The germline V gene has CDR1 LNHNV and CDR2 YYDKDF (reference sequence). CDR3 amino acids: CATSRAGVDGDEKLFF. As DNA, the CDR3 is TGTGCCACCAGCAGAGCGGGTGTGGACGGGGATGAAAAACTGTTTTTT.

V gene TRBV20-1 combines with J gene TRBJ2-5, with 7 bases aligning to TRBD2. The CDR3 totals 15 residues. The V gene end was trimmed by 0 bases and the J gene end by 1 base; junction bases not matched to a gene: 5. Germline-derived CDR1 and CDR2 are DFQATT and SNEGSKA (reference sequence). CDR3 region: CSAREPKRGQETQYF. The CDR3 coding sequence is TGCAGTGCTAGAGAACCCAAGCGGGGCCAAGAGACCCAGTACTTC.

The V call is TRBV7-8, the J call TRBJ1-2; D unclear. This CDR3 comprises 15 residues. V gave up 5 bases and J gave up 6 bases, with 19 bases separating them. CDR1 is SGHVS and CDR2 is FQNEAQ in the germline V gene. CDR3 coding DNA: TGTGCCAGCAGCCTGCGGACGGACCCTCTGAATGGCTACACCTTC. Amino acid sequence: CASSLRTDPLNGYTF.

V gene TRBV20-1 combines with J gene TRBJ2-2; unclear D gene. V lost 0 bases and J lost 2, with 7 bases in between. CDR1 and CDR2 from the germline V gene are DFQATT and SNEGSKA (reference sequence). The CDR3 consists of 14 residues. CDR3 residues: CSARDSGNTGELFF. CDR3 DNA sequence: TGCAGTGCTAGAGACAGTGGTAACACCGGGGAGCTGTTTTTT.

This clonotype was found many times. The V call is TRBV7-9, the J call TRBJ2-3; no clear D gene. Per germline, CDR1 SEHNR and CDR2 FQNEAQ (reference sequence). This CDR3 comprises 13 residues. V lost 0 bases and J lost 6, with 7 bases in between. The DNA of the CDR3 is TGTGCCAGCAGCTTAGCAGGCAGGGATACGCAGTATTTT. It specifies CASSLAGRDTQYF. Filled out from reference TRBV7-9 and TRBJ2-3, the complete variable domain reads DTGVSQNPRHKITKRGQNVTFRCDPISEHNRLYWYRQTLGQGPEFLTYFQNEAQLEKSRLLSDRFSAERPKGSFSTLEIQRTEQGDSAMYLCASSLAGRDTQYFGPGTRLTVL.

This clonotype was seen many times. CDR3 in DNA: TGTGCCACCAGCAAAGGCCGCAGGGGCAATCAGCCCCAGCATTTT. This codes for CATSKGRRGNQPQHF. This chain uses TRBV15 with TRBJ1-5; a weak D match, TRBD1 (5 bases). Germline V CDR1 and CDR2: LNHNV, YYDKDF (reference sequence). CDR3 length equals 15 residues. The V and J ends lost 4 bases and 2 bases respectively, with 12 bases between them.

This clonotype came up many times. This chain connects TRBV10-3 to TRBJ2-1, with 8 nucleotides matching TRBD2. Trimming at V came to 6 bases and at J to 4 bases, leaving 14 bases not matched to a gene. The germline CDR1 and CDR2 sequences are ENHRY and SYGVKD. The CDR3 is 17 residues long. CDR3 sequence (DNA): TGTGCCATCAGCCAGCCCCCAGCGGGAGTGGTTTACAATGAGCAGTTCTTC. This encodes CAISQPPAGVVYNEQFF.

V and J are TRBV15 and TRBJ1-2, with no clear D. The CDR3 is 13 amino acids. CDR1 LNHNV and CDR2 YYDKDF come from the germline V gene (reference sequence). V lost 5 bases and J lost 5, with 12 bases in between. Here the CDR3 reads CATSPASVYGYTF. DNA for the CDR3: TGTGCCACCAGCCCGGCTTCGGTATATGGCTACACCTTC.

In its sample, this clonotype was seen a few times. The chain links TRBV29-1 to TRBJ2-1; 12 nucleotides match TRBD2. J was trimmed by 7 bases and V by 7 bases; bases with no gene match: 8. CDR1 is SQVTM and CDR2 is ANQGSEA in the germline V gene. The CDR3 has 14 amino acids. CDR3 nucleotide sequence: TGCAGCGAATCCGGGACTAGCGGGTCGAATGAGCAGTTCTTC. Amino acids: CSESGTSGSNEQFF.

To note about this clonotype: This may be a read error: a much more frequent sequence differs by one nucleotide. The chain links TRBV5-5 to TRBJ2-7; D may be TRBD1 or TRBD2 (5 bases each). There are 14 residues in the CDR3. Germline CDR1 SGHKS, CDR2 YYEKEE (reference sequence). V was pared by 5 bases and J by 2 bases, with 14 bases between. The CDR3 DNA sequence: TGTGCCAGCAGTCGCCGGGACCGTACCTACGAGCAGTACTTC. It yields the protein CASSRRDRTYEQYF.

This chain uses TRBV20-1 with TRBJ2-7; D is unclear. With 0 bases removed from V and 2 bases from J, the gap between germline ends came to 17 bases. Germline V CDR1 and CDR2: DFQATT, SNEGSKA (reference sequence). This CDR3 comprises 16 residues. CDR3 DNA sequence: TGCAGTGCTAGAGATCGGAAGGAACAGTACACCTACGAGCAGTACGTC. Translated: CSARDRKEQYTYEQYV.

This clonotype was detected only a few times. The chain joins TRBV6-1 to TRBJ2-1; D may be TRBD1 or TRBD2 (6 bases each). Looked up from germline, CDR1 is MNHNS and CDR2 is SASEGT. This CDR3 is 16 amino acids long. Trimming left V 2 bases short and J 2 bases short, with 13 bases between. This CDR3 reads CASSESGGGTYNEQFF. The DNA for the CDR3 is TGTGCCAGCAGTGAAAGTGGAGGGGGAACCTACAATGAGCAGTTCTTC.

CDR3 amino acids: CASSASGSIDEQFF. The CDR3 DNA is TGTGCCAGCAGTGCTAGCGGGAGTATCGATGAGCAGTTCTTC. The chain employs TRBV6-1 and TRBJ2-1; TRBD2 aligns across 10 bases. With V trimmed by 4 bases and J by 8 bases, 5 bases remained unmatched. The length of the CDR3 is 14 residues. CDR1 and CDR2 (germline): MNHNS, SASEGT.

The chain is built from TRBV6-7 and TRBJ2-2; a weak D match, TRBD1 (6 bases). TRBV6-7 is filed as an ORF, its function uncertain. This CDR3 region has 15 residues. V dropped 9 bases and J dropped 6 bases, with 20 bases sitting between them. The chain's CDR3 is CARESYDRFPGELFF. DNA of the CDR3: TGTGCCAGGGAAAGCTACGACAGGTTCCCCGGGGAGCTGTTTTTT.

This clonotype was counted at least ten times. The gene calls are TRBV2 and TRBJ2-5, with D unclear. Per germline, CDR1 SNHLY and CDR2 FYNNEI. The V end lost 3 bases, the J end lost 1 base, and 6 bases lay between the germline ends. The CDR3 totals 13 residues. The CDR3 nucleotides are TGTGCCAGCAGTGATCTAGTCCAAGAGACCCAGTACTTC. Translation gives CASSDLVQETQYF.